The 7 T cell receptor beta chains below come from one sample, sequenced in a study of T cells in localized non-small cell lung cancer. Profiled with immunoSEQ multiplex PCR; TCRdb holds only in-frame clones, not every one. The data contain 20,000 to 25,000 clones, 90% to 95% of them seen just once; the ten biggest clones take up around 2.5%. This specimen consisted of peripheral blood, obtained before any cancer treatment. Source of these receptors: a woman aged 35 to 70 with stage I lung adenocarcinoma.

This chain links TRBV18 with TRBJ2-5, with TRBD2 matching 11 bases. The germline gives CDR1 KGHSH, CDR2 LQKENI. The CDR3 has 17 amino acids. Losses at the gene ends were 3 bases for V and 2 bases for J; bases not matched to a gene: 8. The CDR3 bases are TGTGCCAGCTCACCGCGAACTAGCGGGAGAGGACAAGAGACCCAGTACTTC. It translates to CASSPRTSGRGQETQYF.

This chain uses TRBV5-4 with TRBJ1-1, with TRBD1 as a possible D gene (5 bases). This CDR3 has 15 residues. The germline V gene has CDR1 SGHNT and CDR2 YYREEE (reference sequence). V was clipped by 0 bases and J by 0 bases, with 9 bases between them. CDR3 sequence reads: CASSLVGPMNTEAFF. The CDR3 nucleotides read TGTGCCAGCAGCTTGGTGGGACCCATGAACACTGAAGCTTTCTTT.

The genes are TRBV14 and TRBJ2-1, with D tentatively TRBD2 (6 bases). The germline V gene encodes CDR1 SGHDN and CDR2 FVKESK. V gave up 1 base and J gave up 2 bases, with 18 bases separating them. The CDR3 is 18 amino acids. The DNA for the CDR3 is TGTGCCAGCAGCCAAGCACCTAGGCTTGGAGGGCCCTACAATGAGCAGTTCTTC. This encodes CASSQAPRLGGPYNEQFF.

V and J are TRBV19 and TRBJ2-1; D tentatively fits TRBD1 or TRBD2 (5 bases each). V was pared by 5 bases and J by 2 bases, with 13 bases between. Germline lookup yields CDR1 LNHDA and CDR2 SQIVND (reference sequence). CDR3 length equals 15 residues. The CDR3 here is CASSRQGETYNEQFF. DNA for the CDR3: TGTGCCAGTAGTCGGCAGGGAGAAACCTACAATGAGCAGTTCTTC.

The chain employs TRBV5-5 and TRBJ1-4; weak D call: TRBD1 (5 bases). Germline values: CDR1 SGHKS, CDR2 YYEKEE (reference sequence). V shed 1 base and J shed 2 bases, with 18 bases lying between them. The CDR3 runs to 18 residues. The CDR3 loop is CASSLQGPLSSTNEKLFF. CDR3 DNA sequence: TGTGCCAGCAGCTTGCAGGGCCCGCTAAGTTCTACTAATGAAAAACTGTTTTTT.

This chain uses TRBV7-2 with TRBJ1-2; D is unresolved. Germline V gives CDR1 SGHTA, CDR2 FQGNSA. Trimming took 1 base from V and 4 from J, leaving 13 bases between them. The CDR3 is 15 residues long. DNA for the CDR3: TGTGCCAGCAGCTTAGGTTTGGCGGGTCTCTATGGCTACACCTTC. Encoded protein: CASSLGLAGLYGYTF.

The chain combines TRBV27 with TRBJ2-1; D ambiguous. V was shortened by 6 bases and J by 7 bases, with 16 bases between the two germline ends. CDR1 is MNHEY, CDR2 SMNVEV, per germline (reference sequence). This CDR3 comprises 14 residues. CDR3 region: CASSRHPLRNEQFF. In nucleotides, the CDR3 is TGTGCCAGCAGCCGCCACCCGTTACGGAATGAGCAGTTCTTC.